Listed here are 19 T cell receptor beta chains from one sample, sequenced in a study of metastatic and nonmetastatic thyroid tumors. TCRdb reanalyzed the PCR reads with MiXCR. The table includes about 92,000 clones, around 14% detected once. Patients were all untreated before their thyroid surgery. Sequencing was carried out using blood. These receptors were taken from a female donor with papillary thyroid cancer or a benign thyroid nodule (not recorded which). Some clones in this sample may be carry-over from other donors' samples.

This clone was detected ten times or more. The V gene is TRBV11-2, the J gene TRBJ2-2; TRBD1 is a possible D gene (5 bases). Germline CDR1 is SGHAT and CDR2 is FQNNGV. CDR3 length: 14 amino acids. Trimming stripped 5 bases from V and 4 bases from J, with 11 bases between. The CDR3 reads CASSSQGTTGELFF. CDR3 nucleotides: TGTGCCAGCAGCAGCCAGGGAACCACCGGGGAGCTGTTTTTT.

This clone was seen repeatedly, ten times or more. The J gene is TRBJ1-4, the V gene TRBV12-3 or TRBV12-4; a possible D gene is TRBD1 (6 bases). V dropped 5 bases and J dropped 8 bases, with 15 bases sitting between them. The CDR3 has 14 residues. The CDR3 DNA is TGTGCCAGCAGTAAGGGGGTGTTAGAAGAAAAACTGTTTTTT. Translating it yields CASSKGVLEEKLFF.

This clone was counted only a few times. The rearrangement uses TRBV15 and TRBJ2-7; 7 positions match TRBD1. Germline V gene data show CDR1 as LNHNV and CDR2 as YYDKDF (reference sequence). The CDR3 is 17 amino acids. The ends lost 3 bases at V and 0 bases at J; junction bases unmatched: 11. CDR3 amino acids: CATSSSGTVHRSYEQYF. CDR3 nucleotides: TGTGCCACCAGCAGTTCCGGGACAGTGCACCGCTCCTACGAGCAGTACTTC.

This clone has just a few counts. The gene calls are TRBV4-2 and TRBJ2-3, with 7 bases lining up with TRBD2. The CDR3 runs to 15 residues. V dropped 1 base and J dropped 4; count of bases not matched to a gene: 5. The germline V gene has CDR1 LGHNA and CDR2 YNFKEQ. CDR3 loop: CASSQGRLAADTQYF. The CDR3 DNA sequence: TGTGCCAGCAGCCAAGGCAGACTAGCTGCAGATACGCAGTATTTT.

Details on this clone: Just one base apart from a much larger clone, this may be a read error. This specimen includes other DNA sequences encoding the same CDR3. The V gene is TRBV13, the J gene TRBJ1-2, with D perhaps matching TRBD1 (6 bases). CDR1 PRHDT and CDR2 FYEKMQ come from the germline V gene (reference sequence). This CDR3 contains 17 residues. V gave up 4 bases and J gave up 5 bases, with 23 bases separating them. CDR3 DNA: TGTGCCAGCAGCTCCAGAGGACGTTCAGCCCAGGGGTATGGCTACACCTTC. Translation gives CASSSRGRSAQGYGYTF.

Ten or more counts support this clone. V is TRBV20-1 and J is TRBJ2-1, with 10 bases lining up with TRBD2. The CDR3 covers 17 residues. V shed 0 bases and J 4 bases; nucleotides not matched to a gene: 9. Germline CDR1 is DFQATT and CDR2 is SNEGSKA (reference sequence). CDR3 loop: CSARDRGSSGRYNEQFF. As DNA, the CDR3 is TGCAGTGCTAGAGATCGGGGAAGTAGCGGGAGGTACAATGAGCAGTTCTTC.

This clone was seen many times. The CDR3 coding sequence is TGTGCCAGCAGTCCCCGGACAGGGGGTTACTATGGCTACACCTTC. Its translation is CASSPRTGGYYGYTF. This sequence joins TRBV12-3 or TRBV12-4 and TRBJ1-2; TRBD1 aligns across 10 bases. The CDR3 loop spans 15 amino acids. V lost 5 bases to trimming and J lost 3 bases; unmatched junction nucleotides: 6.

In this sample, this clone turned up many times. This chain links TRBV27 with TRBJ1-1; D is perhaps TRBD1 (6 bases). Trimming removed 0 bases from V and 4 bases from J, with 15 bases in between. Germline V lookup: CDR1 MNHEY, CDR2 SMNVEV (reference sequence). This CDR3 has 16 residues. As DNA, the CDR3 is TGTGCCAGCAGTTTATCGGTCAGGGGTGGGGGCACTGAAGCTTTCTTT. Amino acid sequence: CASSLSVRGGGTEAFF.

This clone was picked up many times. The gene calls are TRBV6-1 and TRBJ1-2; D may be TRBD1 (6 bases). V lost 5 bases and J 3 bases, leaving 16 bases between the germline ends. Germline V gene lookup returns CDR1 MNHNS and CDR2 SASEGT. The CDR3 sequence is 15 residues long. In nucleotides, the CDR3 is TGTGCCAGCAGTCCCGTCACGGGGGCGGACTATGGCTACACCTTC. This encodes CASSPVTGADYGYTF.

Notes on this clone: This may be a read error, as it is one base from a much larger clone. This chain joins TRBV7-9 and TRBJ1-1; D call uncertain. Trimming left V 5 bases short and J 3 bases short, with 16 bases between. The CDR3 has 15 amino acids. CDR1 SEHNR and CDR2 FQNEAQ come from the germline V gene (reference sequence). DNA of the CDR3: TGTGCCAGCAGCCCCCCCCTCGGCAGTGACACTGAAGCTTTCTTT. Amino acid sequence: CASSPPLGSDTEAFF.

In this sample, this clone turned up many times. The chain joins TRBV13 to TRBJ2-7; the match to TRBD1 covers 9 bases. The CDR3 is 15 residues long. The trim removed 1 base at V and 7 bases at J, leaving 8 bases unmatched. Germline-derived CDR1 and CDR2 are PRHDT and FYEKMQ (reference sequence). CDR3 loop: CASSLVGTGREEQYF. Here the CDR3 DNA reads TGTGCCAGCAGCTTAGTGGGGACAGGGAGGGAGGAGCAGTACTTC. The whole variable domain, remainder taken from reference TRBV13 and TRBJ2-7, is AAGVIQSPRHLIKEKRETATLKCYPIPRHDTVYWYQQGPGQDPQFLISFYEKMQSDKGSIPDRFSAQQFSDYHSELNMSSLELGDSALYFCASSLVGTGREEQYFGPGTRLTVT.

This clone was picked up many times. The rearrangement links TRBV10-2 to TRBJ2-1; D might be TRBD2 (5 bases). The CDR3 is made up of 12 amino acids. V was trimmed by 3 bases and J by 7 bases, leaving 7 bases between them. The germline V gene encodes CDR1 WSHSY and CDR2 SAAADI. The CDR3 here is CASSESGNEQFF. The CDR3, as DNA: TGCGCCAGCAGTGAATCGGGGAATGAGCAGTTCTTC.

Note on this clone: One base away lies a much larger clone, so this may be a sequencing read error. V is TRBV13 and J is TRBJ2-1; weak D call: TRBD2 (6 bases). With 5 bases removed from V and 7 bases from J, the gap between germline ends came to 21 bases. The length of the CDR3 is 16 residues. CDR1 is PRHDT, CDR2 FYEKMQ, per germline (reference sequence). In nucleotides, the CDR3 is TGTGCCAGCAGCCCCACCCCTAGCGTGGGGAGGAATGAGCAGTTCTTC. It codes for CASSPTPSVGRNEQFF.

As to this clone: A read error may explain this, as a much larger clone is one base away. V is TRBV18 and J is TRBJ2-1, with a possible D match to TRBD1 (5 bases). The CDR3 consists of 15 residues. Trimming left V 5 bases short and J 2 bases short, with 13 bases between. Looked up from germline, CDR1 is KGHSH and CDR2 is LQKENI. The CDR3 sequence is CASSSGKLAYNEQFF. As DNA, the CDR3 is TGTGCCAGCTCATCAGGGAAACTCGCCTACAATGAGCAGTTCTTC.

This clone has just a few counts. The chain joins TRBV6-1 to TRBJ2-3, with D perhaps matching TRBD2 (5 bases). V was pared by 3 bases and J by 0 bases, with 10 bases between. This CDR3 contains 15 residues. In germline, CDR1 is MNHNS, CDR2 SASEGT. CDR3: CASSDSVTSTDTQYF. Here the CDR3 DNA reads TGTGCCAGCAGTGATAGCGTCACTAGCACAGATACGCAGTATTTT.

Turning to this clone: This may be a read error: a much more frequent sequence differs by one nucleotide. The rearrangement uses TRBV9 and TRBJ2-3; unclear D gene. Between the trimmed V and J ends, which lost 3 bases and 6 bases, there was a span of 11 bases. The CDR3 extends over 13 amino acids. CDR1 SGDLS and CDR2 YYNGEE come from the germline V gene. CDR3 in DNA: TGTGCCAGCAGCGCTGACTTGGTGGATACGCAGTATTTT. This translates into CASSADLVDTQYF.

Many counts were recorded for this clone. The chain is built from TRBV7-2 and TRBJ1-6; D not resolved. The CDR3 runs 14 residues. The germline V gene has CDR1 SGHTA and CDR2 FQGNSA. V was pared by 2 bases and J by 9 bases, with 11 bases between. CDR3 nucleotide sequence: TGTGCCAGCAGCTTACGGAGGCCGGCTTCACCCCTCCACTTT. Its protein product is CASSLRRPASPLHF.

This clone was counted ten times or more. The chain uses TRBV15 and TRBJ2-3; the D is unclear. The CDR3 is 15 residues long. Trimming shortened V by 1 base and J by 0 bases, and 8 bases separated the two germline ends. Per germline, CDR1 LNHNV and CDR2 YYDKDF (reference sequence). In DNA form, the CDR3 reads TGTGCCACCAGCAGAGGGTTACAAAGCACAGATACGCAGTATTTT. Amino acid sequence: CATSRGLQSTDTQYF.

The table lists this clone with a count of one. A much larger clone is a single base away; this may be a read error. The chain uses TRBV9 and TRBJ2-1; unclear D gene. CDR1 is SGDLS and CDR2 is YYNGEE in the germline V gene. This CDR3 spans 16 amino acids. V was cut by 0 bases and J by 5 bases, with 15 bases left in between. The chain's CDR3 is CASSVESRVGNNEQFF. CDR3 coding DNA: TGTGCCAGCAGCGTAGAGTCTAGAGTCGGAAACAATGAGCAGTTCTTC.